These T cell receptor beta chains were read from a single sample in a study of vaccination and CD4 T cells after COVID-19. What these receptors recognize is not known. Each CDR3 protein is one row after TCRdb ran MiXCR on the PCR reads. The sample yields about 18,000 distinct CDR3 sequences, around 52% seen once. This specimen consisted of CD4+ T cells from blood, cultured in vitro, obtained before SARS-CoV-2 vaccination. These receptors all come from a human donor who had recovered from COVID-19. CDR3s include the opening cysteine and the closing phenylalanine or tryptophan. The order of the fields is clone size, D gene, J gene, V gene, CDR3 DNA, CDR3 protein. D genes are given only for firm matches. A clone size is listed for some rows: how often the clone was seen (once, few, many), or a class if it is expanded.

>few|TRBD2|TRBJ2-3|TRBV11-3
TGTGCCAGCAGCCCCAGCCGGGGGGGCACAGATACGCAGTATTTT
CASSPSRGGTDTQYF
>few|.|TRBJ2-7|TRBV20-1
TGCAGTGCTAGACCCCGGGGGCGGGAGAGCGCGTACGAGCAGTACTTC
CSARPRGRESAYEQYF
>.|TRBD1|TRBJ2-2|TRBV10-3
TGTGCCATCGCCGGGACAGGGACCGGGGAGCTGTTTTTT
CAIAGTGTGELFF
>.|.|TRBJ2-2|TRBV20-1
TGCAGTGCTGGGACGGGGAACACCGGGGAGCTGTTTTTT
CSAGTGNTGELFF
>few|.|TRBJ2-5|TRBV20-1
TGCAGTGCCAGGACCCACCAAGAGACCCAGTACTTC
CSARTHQETQYF
>.|.|TRBJ1-1|TRBV28
TGTGCCAGCAGTTTATTTGAGGGAGTAACTGAAGCTTTCTTT
CASSLFEGVTEAFF
>.|.|TRBJ2-1|TRBV20-1
TGCAGTGCTAGAGGAGCGGTCTCCTACAATGAGCAGTTCTTC
CSARGAVSYNEQFF
>.|.|TRBJ1-2|TRBV7-3
TGTGCCAGCAGCTTAAACCCCAGGGGTAATGGCTACACCTTC
CASSLNPRGNGYTF
>once|.|TRBJ1-1|TRBV7-9
TGTGCCAGCACCCCCCGGTCAGAAGACACTGAAGCTTTCTTT
CASTPRSEDTEAFF
>.|TRBD1|TRBJ2-2|TRBV20-1
TGCAGTGCTAGATCCCGGGACAGGGGTCCCGGGGAGCTGTTTTTT
CSARSRDRGPGELFF
>.|TRBD2|TRBJ2-1|TRBV10-3
TGTGCCATCAGTGACACTAGCGGGAACTCCTACAATGAGCAGTTCTTC
CAISDTSGNSYNEQFF
>.|.|TRBJ1-1|TRBV2
TGTGCCAGCAGTTTTCAACAAGTTAACACTGAAGCTTTCTTT
CASSFQQVNTEAFF
>few|TRBD1|TRBJ1-2|TRBV5-7
TGTGCCAGCAGCCTCGACAGGGGTGGGTATGGCTACACCTTC
CASSLDRGGYGYTF
>.|.|TRBJ2-3|TRBV6-1
TGTGCCAGCAGCCCCCTAGCCACCCAGAGCACAGATACGCAGTATTTT
CASSPLATQSTDTQYF
>.|.|TRBJ1-2|TRBV27
TGTGCCAGCAGCCGGGTTGGTGGGGGCTATGGCTACACCTTC
CASSRVGGGYGYTF
>.|.|TRBJ1-1|TRBV6-1
TGTGCCACCCTACTCTACACTGAAGCTTTCTTT
CATLLYTEAFF
>.|.|TRBJ1-6|TRBV5-1
TGCGCCAGCAGCCAAGGCCAAACAGCCGATTCACCCCTCCACTTT
CASSQGQTADSPLHF
>few|.|TRBJ1-2|TRBV6-1
TGTGCCAGCAGTGAACTGAGGGCCACTGGCTACACCTTC
CASSELRATGYTF